Each of the 8 T cell receptor beta chains below was sequenced from the same sample in a study of T-cell memory formation after mild COVID-19. One entry per CDR3 protein, called by TCRdb with MiXCR from the 5' RACE reads. The sample shows roughly 110,000 distinct CDR3 sequences, about an eighth of them seen only once. The sequenced sample consisted of PBMCs or a T cell subset sorted from them (not recorded which). These receptors all come from an adult woman who had mild COVID-19 (a few samples of this study predate the infection). Cell type and time point are not known.

The chain couples TRBV19 to TRBJ2-7; TRBD1 aligns across 9 bases. CDR3 length: 15 amino acids. V shed 2 bases and J 5 bases; nucleotides not matched to a gene: 7. Germline lookup yields CDR1 LNHDA and CDR2 SQIVND (reference sequence). The CDR3, as DNA: TGTGCCAGTAGTATACGCGGACAGGGGAGCCACGAGCAGTACTTC. This gives the protein CASSIRGQGSHEQYF.

This clonotype showed up just a few times. This chain connects TRBV11-3 to TRBJ2-1; 9 bases are a match to TRBD1. The CDR3 runs 15 residues. Germline V gene data show CDR1 as SGHNT and CDR2 as YENEEA. After removal of 5 bases from V and 8 bases from J, the junction contained 10 bases not matched to a gene. The DNA of the CDR3 is TGTGCCAGCAGCACCCCGGACAGGGGTACGGATGAGCAGTTCTTC. Encoded protein: CASSTPDRGTDEQFF. Variable domain in full (rest from reference TRBV11-3 and TRBJ2-1): EAGVVQSPRYKIIEKKQPVAFWCNPISGHNTLYWYLQNLGQGPELLIRYENEEAVDDSQLPKDRFSAERLKGVDSTLKIQPAELGDSAVYLCASSTPDRGTDEQFFGPGTRLTVL.

The V call is TRBV13, the J call TRBJ2-1; 12 positions match TRBD2. Germline lookup yields CDR1 PRHDT and CDR2 FYEKMQ (reference sequence). With V trimmed by 3 bases and J by 2 bases, 2 bases remained unmatched. CDR3 size: 16 residues. The CDR3 sequence: CASSFRTSGAYNEQFF. The CDR3, as DNA: TGTGCCAGCAGCTTTAGGACTAGCGGGGCCTACAATGAGCAGTTCTTC.

This clonotype was picked up a small number of times. This chain connects TRBV12-3 or TRBV12-4 to TRBJ2-1; the D gene is possibly TRBD2 (5 bases). Trimming pared 1 base from V and 15 bases from J, leaving 16 bases between. CDR3 size: 13 residues. CDR3 in amino acids: CASSLEAGTDRFF. As DNA, the CDR3 is TGTGCCAGCAGTTTAGAGGCGGGCACGGACCGGTTCTTC.

This clonotype was seen at least ten times. Written as DNA, the CDR3 is TGTGCCAGCAGCGGCGGGCGGCTCCCTGAAGCTTTCTTT. Protein product: CASSGGRLPEAFF. The chain links TRBV9 to TRBJ1-1; D gene uncertain. V lost 3 bases and J 6 bases, leaving 12 bases between the germline ends. Per germline, CDR1 SGDLS and CDR2 YYNGEE. The CDR3 spans 13 residues.

This clonotype was observed a few times. The rearrangement links TRBV9 to TRBJ1-4, with 10 bases fitting TRBD1. V trimming: 3 bases; J trimming: 8 bases; junction bases outside the gene matches: 7. Germline CDR1 reads SGDLS; CDR2 reads YYNGEE. The CDR3 has 15 amino acids. The CDR3 sequence is CASSAAETGGEKLFF. In DNA form, the CDR3 reads TGTGCCAGCAGCGCTGCTGAGACAGGGGGCGAAAAACTGTTTTTT.

At least ten counts were recorded for this clonotype. The chain uses TRBV3-1 and TRBJ2-3; D is possibly TRBD2 (6 bases). The CDR3 covers 14 residues. The germline V gene has CDR1 LGHDT and CDR2 YNNKEL (reference sequence). V lost 7 bases and J lost 0, with 11 bases in between. CDR3 DNA sequence: TGTGCCAGCAAAGATGCGGGGAGCACAGATACGCAGTATTTT. It yields the protein CASKDAGSTDTQYF.

There are many counts of this clonotype. This chain joins TRBV9 and TRBJ2-2, with D tentatively TRBD1 or TRBD2 (5 bases each). Germline V CDR1 and CDR2: SGDLS, YYNGEE. The CDR3 is 14 residues long. The ends were cut back, 0 bases at V and 7 bases at J, with 10 bases in the middle. The CDR3 protein is CASSVASGRGELFF. In DNA form, the CDR3 reads TGTGCCAGCAGCGTAGCTTCGGGGCGCGGGGAGCTGTTTTTT.